Listed here are 10 T cell receptor beta chains from one sample, sequenced in a study of T cell repertoires in cytomegalovirus infection. TCRdb ran MiXCR on the reads and lists one entry per CDR3 protein. The sample has around 550,000 distinct CDR3 sequences; about 25% are singletons. Sequenced: PBMCs. These receptors all come from a human donor in good health (CMV status not recorded). Some clones in this sample may be carry-over from other donors' samples.

V usage is TRBV27 and J usage is TRBJ2-2; TRBD1 matches 8 bases. The germline V gene encodes CDR1 MNHEY and CDR2 SMNVEV (reference sequence). Trimming took 2 bases from V and 1 from J; bases not matched to a gene: 9. The CDR3 covers 18 residues. CDR3 region: CASSLNLWGTGNTGELFF. The DNA for the CDR3 is TGTGCCAGCAGTTTAAATCTTTGGGGGACAGGGAACACCGGGGAGCTGTTTTTT.

This clonotype was seen a few times. This chain connects TRBV6-2 or TRBV6-3 to TRBJ2-1, with D maybe TRBD2 (6 bases). The germline gives CDR1 MNHEY, CDR2 SVGEGT. This CDR3 has 15 residues. The ends were cut back, 7 bases at V and 0 bases at J, with 13 bases in the middle. In DNA form, the CDR3 reads TGTGCCAGCATTACGGGCGGGAACTCCTACAATGAGCAGTTCTTC. Encoded protein: CASITGGNSYNEQFF.

This clonotype was detected once. The chain couples TRBV7-4 to TRBJ2-5; D is uncertain. The CDR3 is 14 residues long. Trimming left V 4 bases short and J 1 base short, with 10 bases between. Germline V gene sequence: CDR1 SGHVT, CDR2 SQSDAQ. CDR3 bases: TGTGCCAGCAGCTCCTCCGGGTCCCAAGAGACCCAGTACTTC. Translating gives CASSSSGSQETQYF.

The gene calls are TRBV19 and TRBJ2-7; perhaps D is TRBD1 or TRBD2 (5 bases each). Looked up from germline, CDR1 is LNHDA and CDR2 is SQIVND (reference sequence). This CDR3 is 13 amino acids long. V was trimmed by 4 bases and J by 3 bases, leaving 10 bases between them. CDR3 bases: TGTGCCAGTAGTACGGCGAGGGGCTACGAGCAGTACTTC. As protein: CASSTARGYEQYF.

The chain uses TRBV19 and TRBJ1-4; a weak D match, TRBD1 (5 bases). From germline, CDR1 is LNHDA and CDR2 SQIVND (reference sequence). V lost 5 bases and J 7 bases, leaving 14 bases between the germline ends. This CDR3 has 14 amino acids. This CDR3 is CASSGPGLAEKLFF. The CDR3 DNA follows: TGTGCCAGTAGTGGACCAGGGCTTGCTGAAAAACTGTTTTTT. The entire variable domain, with the rest obtained from reference TRBV19 and TRBJ1-4, is as follows: DGGITQSPKYLFRKEGQNVTLSCEQNLNHDAMYWYRQDPGQGLRLIYYSQIVNDFQKGDIAEGYSVSREKKESFPLTVTSAQKNPTAFYLCASSGPGLAEKLFFGSGTQLSVL.

The chain joins TRBV20-1 to TRBJ2-1; no firm D call. Germline V gene sequence: CDR1 DFQATT, CDR2 SNEGSKA (reference sequence). Trimming took 6 bases from V and 8 from J, leaving 8 bases between them. This CDR3 contains 10 residues. Written as DNA, the CDR3 is TGCAGTGCCTACCGAGATGAGCAGTTCTTC. The encoded protein is CSAYRDEQFF.

The V and J genes are TRBV7-2 and TRBJ2-3; 12 nucleotides match TRBD1. V trimming: 5 bases; J trimming: 2 bases; junction bases outside the gene matches: 14. This CDR3 has 19 residues. In germline, CDR1 is SGHTA, CDR2 FQGNSA. DNA for the CDR3: TGTGCCAGCAGCCAAAGATACACCGGGACAGGGGGCTTCACAGATACGCAGTATTTT. Translating gives CASSQRYTGTGGFTDTQYF.

The chain couples TRBV28 to TRBJ2-7, with 7 bases fitting TRBD2. Per the germline V gene, CDR1 is MDHEN and CDR2 is SYDVKM. The V and J ends lost 7 bases and 0 bases, in that order; junction bases with no gene match: 18. This CDR3 is 18 amino acids long. The CDR3 DNA reads TGTGCCAGCACCGCGCCCTGGGGAGCGGGGTTCCTCTCCTACGAGCAGTACTTC. Protein sequence: CASTAPWGAGFLSYEQYF.

V gene TRBV6-1 combines with J gene TRBJ2-2; the D gene is possibly TRBD1 (6 bases). Per the germline V gene, CDR1 is MNHNS and CDR2 is SASEGT. The germline V and J ends were trimmed by 6 bases and 7 bases, with 9 bases remaining between them. The CDR3 extends over 12 amino acids. The CDR3 region is CASRQGGGELFF. CDR3 bases: TGTGCCAGCAGACAGGGTGGCGGGGAGCTGTTTTTT.

This clonotype was observed once. This chain uses TRBV24-1 with TRBJ2-2; the D call may be TRBD1 or TRBD2 (5 bases each). This CDR3 is 15 amino acids long. The germline CDR1 and CDR2 sequences are KGHDR and SFDVKD. Trimming pared 12 bases from V and 3 bases from J, leaving 19 bases between. CDR3 DNA sequence: TGTGCCTCCCACCCAGGGACGGACGACACCGGGGAGCTGTTTTTT. Amino acids: CASHPGTDDTGELFF.